The rows below give T cell receptor beta chains drawn from one sample of a study of identical twins. TCRdb independently ran MiXCR on the 5' RACE reads; one entry per CDR3 protein. The repertoire holds under 900,000 distinct CDR3 sequences, with 15% to 20% as singletons. This sample also appeared in a second study, on T cells expressing NK-cell markers.

Sequencing was carried out using PBMCs. Receptors originate from a woman between 18 and 29 years old in good health. The CDR3 runs from the conserved cysteine through the conserved F or W. The D gene is left open where the match is weak. Size is stated for part of the rows, as once, few or many counts, or as a class when the clone is expanded.

d_gene | abundance | j_gene | v_gene | CDR3nt | CDR3aa
NA | few | TRBJ2-5 | TRBV6-5 | TGTGCCAGCAGTTACTCCGGCCCGTGGGAGACCCAGTACTTC | CASSYSGPWETQYF
NA | NA | TRBJ1-1 | TRBV7-9 | TGTGCCAGCAGCTTGAACCCCACCAGGGACACTGAAGCTTTCTTT | CASSLNPTRDTEAFF
NA | few | TRBJ1-6 | TRBV3-1 | TGTGCCAGCAGCCAAGGGGGGTTTGGATCACCCCTCCACTTT | CASSQGGFGSPLHF
NA | NA | TRBJ2-7 | TRBV5-1 | TGCGCCAGCAGCGGAGGACTCCAGAGCTCCTACGAGCAGTACTTC | CASSGGLQSSYEQYF
NA | NA | TRBJ2-5 | TRBV5-1 | TGCGCCAGCAGCTCGGGACGGGTAGAGACCCAGTACTTC | CASSSGRVETQYF
NA | NA | TRBJ2-7 | TRBV30 | TGTGCCTGGAGCGACGGACCCTACGAGCAGTACTTC | CAWSDGPYEQYF
TRBD2 | few | TRBJ2-1 | TRBV24-1 | TGTGCCACCAGTGACGAGCGGGATTACAATGAGCAGTTCTTC | CATSDERDYNEQFF
TRBD1 | few | TRBJ1-4 | TRBV7-9 | TGTGCCAGCAGCACCGGGACAGAAAGCGAAAAACTGTTTTTT | CASSTGTESEKLFF
TRBD1 | many | TRBJ2-3 | TRBV27 | TGTGCCAGCAGTTCACAGGGGGCCCTCACAGATACGCAGTATTTT | CASSSQGALTDTQYF
NA | few | TRBJ2-5 | TRBV18 | TGTGCCAGCTCACCAGTGCGGGGTCAGTACCAAGAGACCCAGTACTTC | CASSPVRGQYQETQYF
NA | few | TRBJ2-1 | TRBV6-5 | TGTGCCAGCAGTTTTCGATGGGGGAATGAGCAGTTCTTC | CASSFRWGNEQFF
TRBD2 | few | TRBJ2-7 | TRBV5-1 | TGCGCCAGCAGCTTGGGGCCTAGCGGATTCTACGAGCAGTACTTC | CASSLGPSGFYEQYF
TRBD1 | many | TRBJ2-3 | TRBV7-6 | TGTGCCAGCAGCTTAGAGGCAGGGGGATCGGGCACAGATACGCAGTATTTT | CASSLEAGGSGTDTQYF
NA | NA | TRBJ2-3 | TRBV7-6 | TGTGCCAGCAGCTTAGGTCACGGTTATAGCACAGATACGCAGTATTTT | CASSLGHGYSTDTQYF
NA | NA | TRBJ2-4 | TRBV12-3/TRBV12-4 | TGTGCCAGCAGTTTAATCGGGGGAATTGACATTCAGTACTTC | CASSLIGGIDIQYF
NA | NA | TRBJ2-7 | TRBV12-3/TRBV12-4 | TGTGCCAGCGGGCAGGTGGCAGGGGAGTCTGCCGAGCAGTACTTC | CASGQVAGESAEQYF
TRBD2 | few | TRBJ2-7 | TRBV12-3/TRBV12-4 | TGTGCCAGCAGTGGGATAAGCGGGGGAACCTACGAGCAGTACTTC | CASSGISGGTYEQYF
TRBD2 | few | TRBJ2-1 | TRBV9 | TGTGCCAGCAGCGGTACTAGCGGGAGTTTGCCGTTCTTC | CASSGTSGSLPFF
TRBD2 | NA | TRBJ2-1 | TRBV5-6 | TGTGCCAGCAGTTTTGCTAGCGGGAGCTACAATGAGCAGTTCTTC | CASSFASGSYNEQFF
NA | many | TRBJ1-1 | TRBV5-6 | TGTGCCAGCGGGGGTCTCACTCTGAACACTGAAGCTTTCTTT | CASGGLTLNTEAFF
NA | few | TRBJ2-3 | TRBV12-3/TRBV12-4 | TGTGCCAGCAGTTTCCCCTCGGGCAAGGCGGCAGATACGCAGTATTTT | CASSFPSGKAADTQYF
NA | NA | TRBJ2-5 | TRBV7-9 | TGTGCCAGCAGCCACCGTGACGGGCGGTACCAAGAGACCCAGTACTTC | CASSHRDGRYQETQYF
NA | many | TRBJ1-3 | TRBV7-9 | TGTGCCAGCAGCTTAGCCCGCGCATCTGGAAACACCATATATTTT | CASSLARASGNTIYF
NA | NA | TRBJ2-1 | TRBV20-1 | TGCAGTGCCCCCTTATCCGGGCCACTAAAGAACAATGAGCAGTTCTTC | CSAPLSGPLKNNEQFF
NA | NA | TRBJ1-2 | TRBV12-3/TRBV12-4 | TGTGCCAGCAGTCAGATTACCCTCTATGGCTACACCTTC | CASSQITLYGYTF
NA | NA | TRBJ2-2 | TRBV29-1 | TGCAGCGTTGAAGCAGGGTGGGCCACCGGGGAGCTGTTTTTT | CSVEAGWATGELFF
TRBD1 | many | TRBJ1-6 | TRBV5-1 | TGTGCCAGCAGCCCCGGGACAGTTAATTCACCCCTCCACTTT | CASSPGTVNSPLHF
TRBD2 | few | TRBJ2-7 | TRBV12-3/TRBV12-4 | TGTGCCAGCAGTTCTAGCGGGAGGAACGAGCAGTACTTC | CASSSSGRNEQYF
NA | many | TRBJ2-2 | TRBV12-3/TRBV12-4 | TGTGCCAGCACCGTTCAGGGGCTCGGGACCGGGGAGCTGTTTTTT | CASTVQGLGTGELFF
NA | NA | TRBJ2-2 | TRBV5-1 | TGCGCCAGCAGCTTGGTGGCAGGGGTCACCGGGGAGGTGTTTTTT | CASSLVAGVTGEVFF
NA | few | TRBJ2-1 | TRBV30 | TGTGCCTGGAGTGTCCTCCATGAGCAGTTCTTC | CAWSVLHEQFF
NA | few | TRBJ2-2 | TRBV6-1 | TGTGCCAGCGGCCGGGACACTAACACCGGGGAGCTGTTTTTT | CASGRDTNTGELFF
TRBD1 | few | TRBJ2-7 | TRBV13 | TGTGCCAGCAGCTTAGGATCCGGGACAGGGAAGTACGAGCAGTACTTC | CASSLGSGTGKYEQYF
NA | NA | TRBJ2-7 | TRBV11-3 | TGTGCCAGCAGCTTGCAGGTTGTAGACGAGCAGTACTTC | CASSLQVVDEQYF
NA | NA | TRBJ2-7 | TRBV12-3/TRBV12-4 | TGTGCCAGCAGTGACGAGGACGGAAACTCCTACGAGCAGTACTTC | CASSDEDGNSYEQYF
NA | few | TRBJ2-3 | TRBV7-9 | TGTGCCAGCAGCCCCAGGGGAAATACGCAGTATTTT | CASSPRGNTQYF
NA | few | TRBJ2-7 | TRBV10-3 | TGTGCCATCAGTGGGGGGGGACAGACGCTTTACGAGCAGTACTTC | CAISGGGQTLYEQYF
TRBD2 | few | TRBJ2-7 | TRBV7-6 | TGTGCCAGCAGCCTGATTACAGAGGAACGGACTAGCGGGAGAAGGAACGAGCAGTACTTC | CASSLITEERTSGRRNEQYF
NA | few | TRBJ2-3 | TRBV5-6 | TGTGCCAGCAGAATTCGCACCAATACGCAGTATTTT | CASRIRTNTQYF
NA | NA | TRBJ2-1 | TRBV6-2/TRBV6-3 | TGTGCCAGCTCACCTAGTTTCTACAATGAGCAGTTCTTC | CASSPSFYNEQFF
NA | medium-sized | TRBJ1-1 | TRBV5-1 | TGCGCCAGCAGCATATACACAGGGTACACTGAAGCTTTCTTT | CASSIYTGYTEAFF
NA | few | TRBJ2-5 | TRBV7-9 | TGTGCCAGCAGCTTAATTGAGCCCCAGTACTTC | CASSLIEPQYF
NA | NA | TRBJ2-5 | TRBV7-9 | TGTGCCAGCAGCGCGGACGGTTCTCAAGAGACCCAGTACTTC | CASSADGSQETQYF
TRBD1 | NA | TRBJ2-7 | TRBV2 | TGTGCCAGCAACAGGGGCCCCGAGCAGTACTTC | CASNRGPEQYF
TRBD1 | NA | TRBJ2-7 | TRBV27 | TGTGCCAGCAGTTTATCGTTGTTAAGGGGGCCGGCTTACTACGAGCAGTACTTC | CASSLSLLRGPAYYEQYF
NA | NA | TRBJ2-1 | TRBV12-3/TRBV12-4 | TGTGCCAGCAGTTTAGCGCGGGGTAGTCTCCAACACAATGAGCAGTTCTTC | CASSLARGSLQHNEQFF
NA | few | TRBJ1-2 | TRBV12-3/TRBV12-4 | TGTGCCAGCAGTTTCTCCCTATCCCTAGGCTACACCTTC | CASSFSLSLGYTF
NA | NA | TRBJ1-4 | TRBV4-3 | TGCGCCAGCAGCCAGGAGGGGACGTATGAAAAACTGTTTTTT | CASSQEGTYEKLFF
TRBD2 | NA | TRBJ2-5 | TRBV6-5 | TGTGTCAGCAGTTACTCTCTAGCGGGATACCAAGAGACCCAGTACTTC | CVSSYSLAGYQETQYF
NA | few | TRBJ2-1 | TRBV12-3/TRBV12-4 | TGTGCCAGCAGCCGCAGAGCGGTAGGGTACAATGAGCAGTTCTTC | CASSRRAVGYNEQFF
NA | few | TRBJ2-7 | TRBV7-6 | TGTGCCAGCAGCTTAGGAGTAGGATCCTACGAGCAGTACTTC | CASSLGVGSYEQYF
TRBD2 | few | TRBJ2-1 | TRBV29-1 | TGCAGCTTTGCTGGGGGGGTAAGCTCCTACAATGAGCAGTTCTTC | CSFAGGVSSYNEQFF
NA | NA | TRBJ2-7 | TRBV6-1 | TGTGCCAGCAGACTCAACCTCTTAGCGGCGTACGAGCAGTACTTC | CASRLNLLAAYEQYF
NA | NA | TRBJ2-3 | TRBV2 | TGTGCCAGCGGAAGAAATCCTGGGGATACGCAGTATTTT | CASGRNPGDTQYF
NA | NA | TRBJ2-1 | TRBV14 | TGTGCCACCCAAGAATTGTCGGGTTTTACCCTCAATGAGCAGTTCTTC | CATQELSGFTLNEQFF
TRBD2 | NA | TRBJ2-1 | TRBV11-2 | TGTGCCAGCAACCCCTTGGCGGGAGGGCCCACCGGGGGGAATGAGCAGTTCTTC | CASNPLAGGPTGGNEQFF